A selection of T cell receptor beta chains follows, all from one sample in a study of OX40 agonist ivuxolimab in advanced cancers. The repertoire was sequenced with immunoSEQ multiplex PCR; TCRdb's copy has only in-frame clones and lacks some. The sample lists 70,000 or so clones, 75% to 90% occurring once. The specimen comprised CD4+ or CD8+ T cells sorted from blood, sampled in a trial of the OX40 agonist ivuxolimab. These receptor sequences come from an adult with an advanced solid tumor such as melanoma, head and neck, liver or kidney cancer. The CDR3 runs from the conserved cysteine through the conserved F or W. A clone size is listed for some rows: how often the clone was seen (once, few, many), or a class if it is expanded.

size | V | CDR3
. | TRBV9 | CASSTERGADEQFF
. | TRBV28 | CASKDLTASYNEQFF
. | TRBV2 | CASSNRQGAFDYGYTF
. | TRBV4-1 | CASSQGNRGLPGLEYEQYF
. | TRBV4-2 | CASSQVSNAGTEAFF
. | TRBV11-1 | CASTLRGTSEQYF
. | TRBV4-3 | CASSQGGGTGGYTF
. | TRBV14 | CASSTGWSYNEQFF
. | TRBV6-5 | CASSYGQGDSPLHF
. | TRBV19 | CASSMTDYSNQPQHF
once | TRBV19 | CASSIGRGLAVTGELFF
. | TRBV4-2 | CASSQDIPDTQYF
. | TRBV28 | CASSLLADPYEQYF
. | TRBV19 | CASSIWTDTEAFF
once | TRBV28 | CASQSGVNTDTQYF
. | TRBV11-2 | CASSLGIASTDTQYF
. | TRBV7-7 | CAIKAQGIYEQYF
. | TRBV4-1 | CASSQEFGTGGIFTEAFF
. | TRBV7-9 | CASSPATAAGPGNEQFF
. | TRBV28 | CASGGTSGTADTQYF
medium-sized | TRBV2 | CASSEAFF
. | TRBV9 | CASSVGTAYGYTF